This entry features one T cell receptor (beta chain) sequence. The antigen is unknown. The record originates from a study of post-analysis software for immune sequencing data. The overall study: Courses of disease covered relapsing-remitting, secondary progressive and progressive-relapsing multiple sclerosis. Study outcomes and limitations: F measure clustering grouped samples strongly by preparation batch. A handful of TRBV segments appeared more often in patients than in controls, and TRBV5-6, TRBV5-1 and TRBV20-1 were among these.

With 2 bases clipped from V and 8 bases from J, the junction kept 17 bases outside the gene matches. The CDR3 covers 17 residues. The germline CDR1 and CDR2 sequences are SQVTM and ANQGSEA. Sequencing libraries made from TCR beta cDNA carried unique molecular identifiers. The source material, about 0.95 to 10 million T cells, gave rise to 500,000 or so cDNA molecules. TCRdb re-called the PCR reads with MiXCR, one entry per CDR3 protein. This sample carries a few hundred thousand distinct CDR3 sequences, roughly 38% of them seen once, and the ten largest clones take less than 10%. This chain links TRBV29-1 with TRBJ1-2; 10 positions agree with TRBD1. The specimen was blood. The source of this sequence is a girl aged 2 to 9 with multiple sclerosis. The CDR3 sequence is CSVESWDRGNLLGGYTF. DNA for the CDR3: TGCAGCGTTGAATCATGGGACAGGGGTAATCTTCTGGGAGGCTACACCTTC. The whole variable domain, remainder taken from reference TRBV29-1 and TRBJ1-2, is SAVISQKPSRDICQRGTSLTIQCQVDSQVTMMFWYRQQPGQSLTLIATANQGSEATYESGFVIDKFPISRPNLTFSTLTVSNMSPEDSSIYLCSVESWDRGNLLGGYTFGSGTRLTVV.